The 10 T cell receptor beta chains below were found in one sample sequenced in a study of control samples from healthy donors and cancer patients. Method: immunoSEQ multiplex PCR; TCRdb's copy keeps in-frame clones and lacks some. The table includes roughly 64,000 clones, 90% detected once. Input material: PBMCs. These TCRs come from a woman aged 45-65 years with colorectal cancer.

J is TRBJ2-7 and V is TRBV18; perhaps TRBD2 as D (7 bases). Germline V lookup: CDR1 KGHSH, CDR2 LQKENI. The CDR3 has 16 amino acids. V was shortened by 2 bases and J by 7 bases, with 21 bases between the two germline ends. This chain's CDR3 is CASSPVDGGLDKEQYF. CDR3 bases: TGTGCCAGCTCACCAGTAGACGGGGGGCTGGATAAGGAGCAGTACTTC.

J is TRBJ1-5 and V is TRBV5-5; D gene unclear. Germline CDR1 reads SGHKS; CDR2 reads YYEKEE (reference sequence). Between the trimmed V and J ends, which lost 1 base and 1 base, there was a span of 9 bases. The CDR3 runs 15 residues. This chain's CDR3 is CASSLNSLSNQPQHF. The DNA for the CDR3 is TGTGCCAGCAGCTTGAACAGTCTGAGCAATCAGCCCCAGCATTTT.

J is TRBJ1-2 and V is TRBV3-1 (or the pseudogene TRBV3-2); D not certain. V shed 5 bases and J shed 8 bases, with 18 bases lying between them. The V gene's germline CDR1 is LGHDT and CDR2 YNNKEL (reference sequence). The CDR3 consists of 14 residues. CDR3: CASSFGRDLGGYTF. The CDR3 DNA follows: TGTGCCAGCAGCTTCGGACGGGATCTGGGAGGCTACACCTTC.

V gene TRBV28 combines with J gene TRBJ2-7; possible D gene TRBD1, 6 bases. Germline values: CDR1 MDHEN, CDR2 SYDVKM. The ends were cut back, 6 bases at V and 2 bases at J, with 11 bases in the middle. The CDR3 is 13 residues long. The CDR3 loop is CASSLQGTYEQYF. The DNA for the CDR3 is TGTGCCAGCAGCTTACAGGGTACCTACGAGCAGTACTTC.

A remark on this clone: It is likely a read error, because the conserved phenylalanine at the end of the CDR3 is missing. The J gene is TRBJ1-1, the V gene TRBV6-6, with TRBD1 matching over 9 bases. Trimming took 2 bases from V and 4 from J; bases not matched to a gene: 5. The CDR3 is made up of 15 amino acids. Germline V gives CDR1 MNHNY, CDR2 SVGAGI (reference sequence). This CDR3 is CASSYATGGRTEAFL. The CDR3 nucleotides read TGTGCCAGCAGTTACGCGACAGGGGGACGCACTGAAGCTTTCCTT.

The V and J genes are TRBV19 and TRBJ1-1; D unclear. V lost 8 bases to trimming and J lost 5 bases, with 18 bases between them. The length of the CDR3 is 14 residues. CDR1 and CDR2 (germline): LNHDA, SQIVND (reference sequence). The CDR3 nucleotides are TGTGCCAGTTCGCAAGCGTTTGGAGTAACTGAAGCTTTCTTT. Residues: CASSQAFGVTEAFF.

The chain employs TRBV19 and TRBJ2-6, with TRBD1 identical over 7 bases. The CDR3 is 18 amino acids. From germline, CDR1 is LNHDA and CDR2 SQIVND (reference sequence). The trim removed 5 bases at V and 2 bases at J, leaving 12 bases unmatched. CDR3 region: CASSLGTVAYAGANVLTF. The CDR3 DNA is TGTGCCAGTAGTTTGGGGACAGTAGCTTACGCTGGGGCCAACGTCCTGACTTTC.

The CDR3 protein is CAWSVAGAGNEQFF. The CDR3, as DNA: TGTGCCTGGAGTGTAGCTGGAGCTGGCAATGAGCAGTTCTTC. This sequence joins TRBV30 and TRBJ2-1; no clear D gene. V was shortened by 0 bases and J by 6 bases, with 12 bases between the two germline ends. Looked up from germline, CDR1 is GTSNPN and CDR2 is SVGIG (reference sequence). This CDR3 has 14 amino acids.

The gene calls are TRBV11-2 and TRBJ1-1, with D possibly TRBD1 on 5 matching bases. The CDR3 covers 14 residues. The germline CDR1 and CDR2 sequences are SGHAT and FQNNGV. Trimming removed 1 base at V and 3 bases at J, with 9 bases between. Here the CDR3 reads CASSLGQSYTEAFF. The DNA for the CDR3 is TGTGCCAGCAGCTTAGGACAGTCTTACACTGAAGCTTTCTTT.

V is TRBV19 and J is TRBJ1-5; D is undetermined. CDR1 is LNHDA and CDR2 is SQIVND in the germline V gene (reference sequence). V lost 7 bases and J lost 6, with 13 bases in between. The CDR3 is made up of 13 amino acids. The CDR3 coding sequence is TGTGCCAGTATAGGGCAGGTCGGTCAGCCCCAGCATTTT. Translated, it gives CASIGQVGQPQHF.